This TCR beta chain was recorded in a study of blood T cell repertoires in COVID-19. Across the whole study: Specimens from acute and convalescent COVID-19 originated in the United States, Italy and Spain. PBMCs, B-cell-depleted T cells, or T cells provided the cDNA or gDNA that made up the material.

Enrollment of patients from Seattle took place during active infection, with longitudinal follow-up. The germline gives CDR1 SGHRS, CDR2 YFSETQ. This CDR3 comprises 14 residues. V lost 6 bases and J 2 bases, leaving 13 bases between the germline ends. How the authors handled the data: Amplification from reference gene primers served as the basis for estimated nucleated cell counts. Profiling relied on immunoSEQ multiplex PCR, and the TCRdb table lists in-frame clones only, not all of them. The V and J calls and the clone size are those of that table, but D and trimming were determined from the DNA. Here the sample spans some 58,000 clones, around 83% being singletons.

The sequence was obtained from a man in his forties or fifties with COVID-19, enrolled during active disease. Sequencing input: peripheral blood. This sequence joins TRBV5-1 and TRBJ2-3; no clear D gene. This chain's CDR3 is CASTFVTVTDTQYF. For the CDR3, the DNA is TGCGCCAGCACCTTTGTCACAGTCACAGATACGCAGTATTTT.